The entry below gives a single T cell receptor beta chain sequence along with its context. The data were obtained in a study of blood T cell repertoires in COVID-19. Study in general: Some COVID-19 samples were acute and others convalescent; all came from the United States, Italy and Spain.

As processed by the authors: Amplified reference gene primers provided the basis for estimating nucleated cell counts. Profiled with immunoSEQ multiplex PCR; TCRdb holds only in-frame clones, not every one. The DNA was the basis for D and trimming; V, J and clone size are from that table. Of under 300,000 clones detected, 91% appear once; the ten largest clones hold 1.2%. Participants were aged about 18 to 90 years, lived in 24 US areas, and enrolled virtually. Participants' own reports of clinical history determined their cohort assignment. Germline CDR1 reads SGHAT; CDR2 reads FQNNGV. CDR3 length equals 14 residues. With 1 base removed from V and 7 bases from J, the gap between germline ends came to 13 bases.

This TCR derives from a human donor in a cohort exposed to, infected with or recovered from COVID-19 (not recorded which). The donor label of this sample is uncertain. The chain couples TRBV11-2 to TRBJ1-1; D is unresolved. The specimen was PBMCs or T cells enriched from blood (not recorded which). The CDR3 DNA reads TGTGCCAGCAGCTTAGGAACATCTCTAGTTGAAGCTTTCTTT. Its protein is CASSLGTSLVEAFF.